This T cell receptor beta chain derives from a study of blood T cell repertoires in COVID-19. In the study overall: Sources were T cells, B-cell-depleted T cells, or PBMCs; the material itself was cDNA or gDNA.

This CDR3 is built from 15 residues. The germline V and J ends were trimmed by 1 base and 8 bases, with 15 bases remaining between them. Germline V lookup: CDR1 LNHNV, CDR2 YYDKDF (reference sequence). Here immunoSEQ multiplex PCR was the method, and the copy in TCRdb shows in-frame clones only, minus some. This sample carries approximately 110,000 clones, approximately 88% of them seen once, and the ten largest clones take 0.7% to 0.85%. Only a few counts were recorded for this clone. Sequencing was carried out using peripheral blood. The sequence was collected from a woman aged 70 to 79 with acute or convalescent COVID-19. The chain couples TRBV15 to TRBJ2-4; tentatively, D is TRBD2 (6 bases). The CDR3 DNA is TGTGCCACCAGCAGAGGCCGGAGGGCCGGTTACATTCAGTACTTC. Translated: CATSRGRRAGYIQYF.